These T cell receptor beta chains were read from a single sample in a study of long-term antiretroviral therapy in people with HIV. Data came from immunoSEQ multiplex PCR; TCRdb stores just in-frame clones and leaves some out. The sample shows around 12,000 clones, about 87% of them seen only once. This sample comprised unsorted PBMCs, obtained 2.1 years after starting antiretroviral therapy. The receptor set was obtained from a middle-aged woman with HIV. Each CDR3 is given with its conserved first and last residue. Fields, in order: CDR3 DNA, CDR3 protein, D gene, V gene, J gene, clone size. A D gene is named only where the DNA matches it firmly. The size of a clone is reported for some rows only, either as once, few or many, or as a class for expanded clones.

cdr3_nt: TGCAGCGTTGGAGGAGGGGGAGTGAGTACCTTC; cdr3_aa: CSVGGGGVSTF; d_call: NA; v_call: TRBV29-1; j_call: TRBJ1-2; clone_size: once
cdr3_nt: TGTGCCAGAAGCGATGGACCTAACAGGGCCTACGAGCAGTACTTC; cdr3_aa: CARSDGPNRAYEQYF; d_call: NA; v_call: TRBV7-5; j_call: TRBJ2-7; clone_size: NA
cdr3_nt: TGTGCCAGTAGTCCCCGGGACAGGGTGAGCACTGAAGCTTTCTTT; cdr3_aa: CASSPRDRVSTEAFF; d_call: TRBD1; v_call: TRBV19; j_call: TRBJ1-1; clone_size: NA
cdr3_nt: TGCGCCAGCAGCCAAGGATCGAACAGGAACTTCGGAGAAAAACTGTTTTTT; cdr3_aa: CASSQGSNRNFGEKLFF; d_call: NA; v_call: TRBV4-3; j_call: TRBJ1-4; clone_size: NA
cdr3_nt: TGTGCCAGCAGGCGCGGGGGGAAGTACAATGAGCAGTTCTTC; cdr3_aa: CASRRGGKYNEQFF; d_call: TRBD2; v_call: TRBV27; j_call: TRBJ2-1; clone_size: NA
cdr3_nt: TGTGCCAGCAGCTTAGGCTTGTTTAGTTCAGGGGCAGATACGCAGTATTTT; cdr3_aa: CASSLGLFSSGADTQYF; d_call: NA; v_call: TRBV7-2; j_call: TRBJ2-3; clone_size: NA
cdr3_nt: TGCGCCAGCAGCTTGGGGCCTAGTCAAGATGAGCAGTTCTTC; cdr3_aa: CASSLGPSQDEQFF; d_call: NA; v_call: TRBV5-1; j_call: TRBJ2-1; clone_size: NA
cdr3_nt: TGTGCCAGCAGCTTAGGCTCCCCGGGACTAGCATCACCCCTCCACTTT; cdr3_aa: CASSLGSPGLASPLHF; d_call: NA; v_call: TRBV7-9; j_call: TRBJ1-6; clone_size: NA
cdr3_nt: TGTGCCAGCAGCTTAGCTGTCGGGACTAGCGTGGAGACCCAGTACTTC; cdr3_aa: CASSLAVGTSVETQYF; d_call: TRBD2; v_call: TRBV7-9; j_call: TRBJ2-5; clone_size: NA
cdr3_nt: TGTGCCTCTCAAGGTGTATATGGCTACACCTTC; cdr3_aa: CASQGVYGYTF; d_call: NA; v_call: TRBV30; j_call: TRBJ1-2; clone_size: NA
cdr3_nt: TGTGCCAGCAGTCGTACCGGGACTAGCGGGTACAATGAGCAGTTCTTC; cdr3_aa: CASSRTGTSGYNEQFF; d_call: TRBD2; v_call: TRBV6-4; j_call: TRBJ2-1; clone_size: NA
cdr3_nt: TGTGCCACCAGCAGCGACAGGAGCTCCTATAATTCACCCCTCCACTTT; cdr3_aa: CATSSDRSSYNSPLHF; d_call: NA; v_call: TRBV15; j_call: TRBJ1-6; clone_size: NA
cdr3_nt: TGCGCCAGCAGCCGCCGGACGACGGGAACAGACACAGATACGCAGTATTTT; cdr3_aa: CASSRRTTGTDTDTQYF; d_call: NA; v_call: TRBV5-1; j_call: TRBJ2-3; clone_size: NA
cdr3_nt: TGTGCCAGCTCACCAGAGGGGGCGGGCGCCTCCTACGAGCAGTACTTC; cdr3_aa: CASSPEGAGASYEQYF; d_call: TRBD1; v_call: TRBV18; j_call: TRBJ2-7; clone_size: NA
cdr3_nt: TGCGCCAGCAGTGACGGGGCAGGTGGGAACATTCAGTACTTC; cdr3_aa: CASSDGAGGNIQYF; d_call: NA; v_call: TRBV10-1; j_call: TRBJ2-4; clone_size: NA
cdr3_nt: TGTGCCAGCTCCCCGCCAGGGAGGGTCGCCTACAATGAGCAGTTCTTC; cdr3_aa: CASSPPGRVAYNEQFF; d_call: TRBD2; v_call: TRBV18; j_call: TRBJ2-1; clone_size: NA
cdr3_nt: TGCGCCAGCAGCTTGGGGATCAAAAATGAAAAACTGTTTTTT; cdr3_aa: CASSLGIKNEKLFF; d_call: NA; v_call: TRBV5-1; j_call: TRBJ1-4; clone_size: NA
cdr3_nt: TGCGCCAGCAGCCAAGCCGTCGACATGAACACTGAAGCTTTCTTT; cdr3_aa: CASSQAVDMNTEAFF; d_call: NA; v_call: TRBV4-3; j_call: TRBJ1-1; clone_size: NA
cdr3_nt: TGTGCCAGTAGTTACTCCCGGACAGGGGGTCTGACAGGCTACACCTTC; cdr3_aa: CASSYSRTGGLTGYTF; d_call: TRBD1; v_call: TRBV6-5; j_call: TRBJ1-2; clone_size: NA
cdr3_nt: TGTGCCAGCAGCTCAGGAGGGAGCAATCAGCCCCAGCATTTT; cdr3_aa: CASSSGGSNQPQHF; d_call: NA; v_call: TRBV7-9; j_call: TRBJ1-5; clone_size: NA
cdr3_nt: TGTGCCTGGAGCCTCCGGAGACTCCTTAACAATGAGCAGTTCTTC; cdr3_aa: CAWSLRRLLNNEQFF; d_call: NA; v_call: TRBV30; j_call: TRBJ2-1; clone_size: NA
cdr3_nt: TGTGCCAGCAGCCTACAGGGCGCTAACTATGGCTACACCTTC; cdr3_aa: CASSLQGANYGYTF; d_call: NA; v_call: TRBV2; j_call: TRBJ1-2; clone_size: NA
cdr3_nt: TGCGCCAGCAGCCTCGCGGGGGGGCGAGGGGAGACCCAGTACTTC; cdr3_aa: CASSLAGGRGETQYF; d_call: TRBD2; v_call: TRBV5-1; j_call: TRBJ2-5; clone_size: NA
cdr3_nt: TGTGCCAGCAGGAAACAGGGGGCGCGGGAGCAGTACTTC; cdr3_aa: CASRKQGAREQYF; d_call: TRBD1; v_call: TRBV6-5; j_call: TRBJ2-7; clone_size: NA
cdr3_nt: TGTGCCAGCAGCCGGGACGATAAAACAACTAACTATGGCTACACCTTC; cdr3_aa: CASSRDDKTTNYGYTF; d_call: NA; v_call: TRBV5-4; j_call: TRBJ1-2; clone_size: once
cdr3_nt: TGTGCCTGGAGTGCGATCCGCGCCACTGAAGCTTTCTTT; cdr3_aa: CAWSAIRATEAFF; d_call: NA; v_call: TRBV30; j_call: TRBJ1-1; clone_size: NA
cdr3_nt: TGTGCCTGGAGTACCATAGGAGCTAGCACAGATACGCAGTATTTT; cdr3_aa: CAWSTIGASTDTQYF; d_call: NA; v_call: TRBV30; j_call: TRBJ2-3; clone_size: NA
cdr3_nt: TGTGCCAGCAGCCAAGGTCAGGGCCTCGGTTCACCCCTCCACTTT; cdr3_aa: CASSQGQGLGSPLHF; d_call: NA; v_call: TRBV4-2; j_call: TRBJ1-6; clone_size: NA
cdr3_nt: TGTGCCAGTAGTATAGCAGCAGCTTCCTACGAGCAGTACTTC; cdr3_aa: CASSIAAASYEQYF; d_call: NA; v_call: TRBV19; j_call: TRBJ2-7; clone_size: NA
cdr3_nt: TGTGCCAGCAGTCCCTGGACAGGGACCGGGGAGCTGTTTTTT; cdr3_aa: CASSPWTGTGELFF; d_call: TRBD1; v_call: TRBV7-2; j_call: TRBJ2-2; clone_size: few
cdr3_nt: TGTGCCAGCAGTTACTCTTCCAACACTGAAGCTTTCTTT; cdr3_aa: CASSYSSNTEAFF; d_call: NA; v_call: TRBV6-5; j_call: TRBJ1-1; clone_size: NA
cdr3_nt: TGTGCCAGCACCCCGGGCCCTCAATACGAGCAGTACTTC; cdr3_aa: CASTPGPQYEQYF; d_call: NA; v_call: TRBV5-8; j_call: TRBJ2-7; clone_size: NA
cdr3_nt: TGCGCCAGCAGCCAAGCCTGGACAGGGGGCGACTACGAGCAGTACTTC; cdr3_aa: CASSQAWTGGDYEQYF; d_call: TRBD1; v_call: TRBV4-1; j_call: TRBJ2-7; clone_size: NA
cdr3_nt: TGCGCCAGCAGCCAAGTTTTCGGGACAGGGGCGCTTACTAATGAAAAACTGTTTTTT; cdr3_aa: CASSQVFGTGALTNEKLFF; d_call: TRBD1; v_call: TRBV4-3; j_call: TRBJ1-4; clone_size: NA
cdr3_nt: TGTGCCAGCAGTCCCCGGACAGACACTGAAGCTTTCTTT; cdr3_aa: CASSPRTDTEAFF; d_call: NA; v_call: TRBV6-5; j_call: TRBJ1-1; clone_size: NA
cdr3_nt: TGTGCCAGCAGCTTGGGGGATCAAGAGACCCAGTACTTC; cdr3_aa: CASSLGDQETQYF; d_call: NA; v_call: TRBV11-2; j_call: TRBJ2-5; clone_size: NA
cdr3_nt: TGTGCCAGCAGGACAGGGCTTTCGGGGGCCAACGTCCTGACTTTC; cdr3_aa: CASRTGLSGANVLTF; d_call: TRBD1; v_call: TRBV2; j_call: TRBJ2-6; clone_size: NA
cdr3_nt: TGTGCCAGTAGACCTGACAGGGGTGGAACCTACGAGCAGTACTTC; cdr3_aa: CASRPDRGGTYEQYF; d_call: TRBD1; v_call: TRBV19; j_call: TRBJ2-7; clone_size: NA
cdr3_nt: TGTGCTAGTGGCCCAATTGGGGGGGGCGGCCATGAGCAGTTCTTC; cdr3_aa: CASGPIGGGGHEQFF; d_call: NA; v_call: TRBV12-5; j_call: TRBJ2-1; clone_size: few
cdr3_nt: TGTGCCTGGACCGGGGGACAATCACTATCTGAAGCTTTCTTT; cdr3_aa: CAWTGGQSLSEAFF; d_call: NA; v_call: TRBV30; j_call: TRBJ1-1; clone_size: NA
cdr3_nt: TGTGCCAGTAGTATAGATGGGACAGGGTTAAGTTTCACCGGGGAGCTGTTTTTT; cdr3_aa: CASSIDGTGLSFTGELFF; d_call: TRBD1; v_call: TRBV19; j_call: TRBJ2-2; clone_size: once
cdr3_nt: TGCGCCAGCAGCTTACAGGGGGTCGACAATGAGCAGTTCTTC; cdr3_aa: CASSLQGVDNEQFF; d_call: TRBD1; v_call: TRBV5-1; j_call: TRBJ2-1; clone_size: NA
cdr3_nt: TGTGCCTGGAGTGGCCCGCTCTTCGCGGGGGGGCTCGGAGAGACCCAGTACTTC; cdr3_aa: CAWSGPLFAGGLGETQYF; d_call: TRBD2; v_call: TRBV30; j_call: TRBJ2-5; clone_size: NA
cdr3_nt: TGTGCCAGCAGTTACGGGGCAGCATTGAACACTGAAGCTTTCTTT; cdr3_aa: CASSYGAALNTEAFF; d_call: NA; v_call: TRBV6-5; j_call: TRBJ1-1; clone_size: NA
cdr3_nt: TGTGCCAGCAGCCCGGACGGAGTAGGCACAGATACGCAGTATTTT; cdr3_aa: CASSPDGVGTDTQYF; d_call: NA; v_call: TRBV7-9; j_call: TRBJ2-3; clone_size: NA
cdr3_nt: TGTGCCAGCAGCTTAGGGTCACCCCCCGTGGCTTTCTTT; cdr3_aa: CASSLGSPPVAFF; d_call: NA; v_call: TRBV7-9; j_call: TRBJ1-1; clone_size: NA
cdr3_nt: TGTGCCAGCAGACCTGGACTAGCGGGGGCCTACGAGCAGTACTTC; cdr3_aa: CASRPGLAGAYEQYF; d_call: TRBD2; v_call: TRBV2; j_call: TRBJ2-7; clone_size: once